This TCR beta chain was captured in a study of post-analysis software for immune sequencing data. Researchers reported that TCR beta cDNA libraries carried unique molecular identifiers. TCRdb independently ran MiXCR on the PCR reads; one entry per CDR3 protein. The sample has some 370,000 distinct CDR3 sequences; around 37% are singletons. This CDR3 contains 13 residues. The ends lost 6 bases at V and 6 bases at J; junction bases unmatched: 9. CDR1 is DFQATT and CDR2 is SNEGSKA in the germline V gene (reference sequence). Study-level findings and limits: Higher frequency in patients than in controls was seen for roughly five TRBV segments, with TRBV5-6, TRBV5-1 and TRBV20-1 among them.

Points on this clonotype: Its antigen is not known.

The chain couples TRBV20-1 to TRBJ1-2; 8 bases fit TRBD1. Sequencing was done on a sample of blood. The TCR sequence derives from a girl aged 10-17 years with multiple sclerosis. CDR3 in amino acids: CSAKDRVKDGYTF. The CDR3 DNA follows: TGCAGTGCCAAGGACAGGGTAAAGGATGGCTACACCTTC.